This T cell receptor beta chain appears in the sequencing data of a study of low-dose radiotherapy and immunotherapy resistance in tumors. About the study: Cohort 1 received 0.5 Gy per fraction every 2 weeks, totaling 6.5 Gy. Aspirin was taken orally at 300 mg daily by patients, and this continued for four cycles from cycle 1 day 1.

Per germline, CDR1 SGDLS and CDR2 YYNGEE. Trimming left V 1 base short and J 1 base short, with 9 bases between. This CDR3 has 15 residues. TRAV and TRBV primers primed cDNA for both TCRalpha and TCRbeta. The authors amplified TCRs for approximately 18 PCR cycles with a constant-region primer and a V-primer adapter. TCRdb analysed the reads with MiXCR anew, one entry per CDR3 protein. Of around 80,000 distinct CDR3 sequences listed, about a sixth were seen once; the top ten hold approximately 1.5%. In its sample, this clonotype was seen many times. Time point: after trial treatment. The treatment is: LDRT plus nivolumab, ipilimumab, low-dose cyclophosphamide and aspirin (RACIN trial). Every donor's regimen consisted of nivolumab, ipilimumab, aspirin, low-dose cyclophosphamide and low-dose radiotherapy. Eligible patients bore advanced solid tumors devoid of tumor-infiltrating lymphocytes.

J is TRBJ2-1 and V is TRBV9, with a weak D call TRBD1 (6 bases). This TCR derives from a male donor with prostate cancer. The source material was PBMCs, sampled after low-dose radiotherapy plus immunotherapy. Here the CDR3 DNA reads TGTGCCAGCAGCGTAAGGGACAAGTCCTACAATGAGCAGTTCTTC. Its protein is CASSVRDKSYNEQFF.